This T cell receptor beta chain is drawn from a study of human T cells and chemical hapten exposure. This clonotype has ten or more counts. Time point reported: patch test 1, 2 weeks after DPC sensitization. The treatment was: therapeutic diphenylcyclopropenone sensitization with weekly scalp DPC. MiXCR, run by TCRdb on the RACE reads, gives a single entry per CDR3 protein. This table has some 110,000 distinct CDR3 sequences, 9.5% to 13% appearing once. Germline CDR1 reads MDHEN; CDR2 reads SYDVKM. The CDR3 loop spans 16 amino acids. Trimming removed 3 bases at V and 1 base at J, with 16 bases between.

The sample was whole blood, taken in connection with sensitization to the hapten diphenylcyclopropenone (DPC). V and J are TRBV28 and TRBJ2-7; D is ambiguous. This TCR was recovered from a woman aged 50 to 65 with alopecia areata. Some clones in this sample may be carry-over from other donors' samples. Here the CDR3 reads CASSFGQALGSYEQYF. The CDR3 DNA sequence: TGTGCCAGCAGTTTCGGGCAGGCGTTAGGATCCTACGAGCAGTACTTC. Full variable domain (remainder filled in from reference TRBV28 and TRBJ2-7): DVKVTQSSRYLVKRTGEKVFLECVQDMDHENMFWYRQDPGLGLRLIYFSYDVKMKEKGDIPEGYSVSREKKERFSLILESASTNQTSMYLCASSFGQALGSYEQYFGPGTRLTVT.